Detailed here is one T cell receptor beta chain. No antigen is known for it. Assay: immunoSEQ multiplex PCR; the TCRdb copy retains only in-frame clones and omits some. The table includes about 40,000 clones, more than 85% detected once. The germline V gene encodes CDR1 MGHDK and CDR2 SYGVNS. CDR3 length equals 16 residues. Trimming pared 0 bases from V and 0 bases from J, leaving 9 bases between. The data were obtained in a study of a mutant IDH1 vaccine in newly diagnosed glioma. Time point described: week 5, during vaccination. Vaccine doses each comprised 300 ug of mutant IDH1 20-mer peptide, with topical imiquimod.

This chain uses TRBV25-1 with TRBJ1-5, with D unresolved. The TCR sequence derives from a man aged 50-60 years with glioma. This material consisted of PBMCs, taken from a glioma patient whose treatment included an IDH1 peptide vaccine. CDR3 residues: CASSEYGDPSNQPQHF. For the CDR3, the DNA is TGTGCCAGCAGTGAATATGGGGATCCTAGCAATCAGCCCCAGCATTTT. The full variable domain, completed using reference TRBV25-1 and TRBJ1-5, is EADIYQTPRYLVIGTGKKITLECSQTMGHDKMYWYQQDPGMELHLIHYSYGVNSTEKGDLSSESTVSRIRTEHFPLTLESARPSHTSQYLCASSEYGDPSNQPQHFGDGTRLSIL.